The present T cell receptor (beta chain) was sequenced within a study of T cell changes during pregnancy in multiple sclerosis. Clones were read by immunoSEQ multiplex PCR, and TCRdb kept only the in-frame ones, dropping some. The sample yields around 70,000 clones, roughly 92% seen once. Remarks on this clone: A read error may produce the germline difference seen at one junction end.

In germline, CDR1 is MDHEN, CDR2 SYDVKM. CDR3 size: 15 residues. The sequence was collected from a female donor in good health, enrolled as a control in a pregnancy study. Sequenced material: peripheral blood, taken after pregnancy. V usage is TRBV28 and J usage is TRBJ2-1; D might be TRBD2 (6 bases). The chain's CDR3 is CASSPVGTYRNEQLF. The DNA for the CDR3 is TGTGCCAGCAGCCCAGTCGGGACTTACCGGAATGAGCAGCTCTTC.